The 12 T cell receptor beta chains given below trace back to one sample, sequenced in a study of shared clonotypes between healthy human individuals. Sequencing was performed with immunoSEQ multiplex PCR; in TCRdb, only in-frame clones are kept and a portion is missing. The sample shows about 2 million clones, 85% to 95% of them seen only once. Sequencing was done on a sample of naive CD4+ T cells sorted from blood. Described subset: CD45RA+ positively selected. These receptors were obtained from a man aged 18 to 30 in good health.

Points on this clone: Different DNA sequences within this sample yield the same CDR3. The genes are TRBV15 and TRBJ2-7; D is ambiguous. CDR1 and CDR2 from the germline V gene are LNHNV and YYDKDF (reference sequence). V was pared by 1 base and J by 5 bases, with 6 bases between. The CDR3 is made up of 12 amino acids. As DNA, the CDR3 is TGTGCCACCAGCAGAGTGGGTGACGAGCAGTACTTC. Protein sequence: CATSRVGDEQYF.

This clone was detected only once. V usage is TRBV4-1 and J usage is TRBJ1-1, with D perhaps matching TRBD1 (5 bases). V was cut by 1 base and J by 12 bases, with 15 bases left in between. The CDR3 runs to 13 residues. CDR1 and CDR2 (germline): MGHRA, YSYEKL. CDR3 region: CASSQVGTGESFF. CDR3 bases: TGCGCCAGCAGCCAAGTGGGGACGGGGGAATCTTTCTTT.

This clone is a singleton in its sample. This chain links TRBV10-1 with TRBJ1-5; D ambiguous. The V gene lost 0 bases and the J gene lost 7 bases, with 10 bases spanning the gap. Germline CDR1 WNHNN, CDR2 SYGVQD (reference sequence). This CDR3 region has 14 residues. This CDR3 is CASSESGSHQPQHF. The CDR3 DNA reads TGCGCCAGCAGTGAGTCGGGGTCGCACCAGCCCCAGCATTTT.

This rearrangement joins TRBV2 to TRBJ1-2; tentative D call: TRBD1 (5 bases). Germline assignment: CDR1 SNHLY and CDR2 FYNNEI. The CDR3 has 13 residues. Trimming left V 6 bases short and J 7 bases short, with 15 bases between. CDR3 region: CASRVRVFSGYTF. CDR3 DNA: TGTGCCAGCAGGGTCAGGGTTTTCTCTGGCTACACCTTC.

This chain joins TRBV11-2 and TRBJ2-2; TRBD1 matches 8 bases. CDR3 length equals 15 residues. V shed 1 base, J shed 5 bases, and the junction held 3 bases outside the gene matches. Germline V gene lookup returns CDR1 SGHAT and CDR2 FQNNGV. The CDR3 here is CASSLGTGWTGELFF. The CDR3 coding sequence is TGTGCCAGCAGCTTAGGGACAGGGTGGACCGGGGAGCTGTTTTTT. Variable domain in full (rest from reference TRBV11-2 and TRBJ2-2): EAGVAQSPRYKIIEKRQSVAFWCNPISGHATLYWYQQILGQGPKLLIQFQNNGVVDDSQLPKDRFSAERLKGVDSTLKIQPAKLEDSAVYLCASSLGTGWTGELFFGEGSRLTVL.

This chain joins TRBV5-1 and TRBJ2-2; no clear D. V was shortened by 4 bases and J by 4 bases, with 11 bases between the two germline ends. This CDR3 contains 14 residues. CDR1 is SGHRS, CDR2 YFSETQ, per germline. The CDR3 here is CASSRAEGTGELFF. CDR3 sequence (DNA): TGCGCCAGCAGCCGGGCGGAAGGCACCGGGGAGCTGTTTTTT.

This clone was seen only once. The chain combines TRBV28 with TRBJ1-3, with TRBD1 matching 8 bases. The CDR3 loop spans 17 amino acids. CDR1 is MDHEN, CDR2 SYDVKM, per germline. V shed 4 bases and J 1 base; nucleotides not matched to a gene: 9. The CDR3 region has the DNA TGTGCCAGCAGTTCCTGGACAGGGTGGGGATCTGGAAACACCATATATTTT. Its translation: CASSSWTGWGSGNTIYF.

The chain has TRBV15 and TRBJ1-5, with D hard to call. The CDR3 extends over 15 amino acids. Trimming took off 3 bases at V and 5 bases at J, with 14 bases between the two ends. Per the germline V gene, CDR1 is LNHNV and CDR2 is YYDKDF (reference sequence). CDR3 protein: CATSRLGTVDQPQHF. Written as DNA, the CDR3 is TGTGCCACCAGCAGGCTCGGTACGGTGGATCAGCCCCAGCATTTT.

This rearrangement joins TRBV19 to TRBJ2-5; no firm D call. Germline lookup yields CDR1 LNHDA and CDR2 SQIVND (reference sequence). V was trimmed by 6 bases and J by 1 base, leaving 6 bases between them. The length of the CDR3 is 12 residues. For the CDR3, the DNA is TGTGCCAGTAGCGTAGGCCAAGAGACCCAGTACTTC. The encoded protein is CASSVGQETQYF.

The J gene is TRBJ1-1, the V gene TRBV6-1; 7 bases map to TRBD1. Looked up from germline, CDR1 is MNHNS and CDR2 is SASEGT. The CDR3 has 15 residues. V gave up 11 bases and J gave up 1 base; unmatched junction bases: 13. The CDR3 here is CAFRGPGSKNTEAFF. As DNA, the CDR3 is TGTGCCTTTAGGGGGCCTGGGTCTAAGAACACTGAAGCTTTCTTT.

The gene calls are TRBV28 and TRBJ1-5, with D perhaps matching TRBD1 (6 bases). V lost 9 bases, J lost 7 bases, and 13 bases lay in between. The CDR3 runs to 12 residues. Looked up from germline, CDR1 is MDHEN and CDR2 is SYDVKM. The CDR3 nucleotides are TGTGCCAGTACGTCAGGGGACCAGCCCCAGCATTTT. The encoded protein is CASTSGDQPQHF.

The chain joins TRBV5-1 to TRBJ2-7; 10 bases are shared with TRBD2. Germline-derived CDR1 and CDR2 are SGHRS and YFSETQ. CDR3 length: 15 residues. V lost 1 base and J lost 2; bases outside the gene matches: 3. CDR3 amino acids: CASSLNLAGAYEQYF. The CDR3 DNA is TGCGCCAGCAGCTTGAATCTAGCGGGGGCCTACGAGCAGTACTTC.